This TCR beta chain is drawn from a study of response to subunit inactivated influenza vaccine. Study-level results: The authors offered the suggestion that each seasonal influenza vaccination recruits few new T cells.

The CDR3 extends over 18 amino acids. Germline CDR1 reads DFQATT; CDR2 reads SNEGSKA (reference sequence). V shed 6 bases and J 2 bases; nucleotides not matched to a gene: 15. About this clonotype itself: What it binds is not known.

MiXCR was run by TCRdb on the RT-PCR reads, yielding one entry per CDR3 protein. Among 650,000 or so distinct CDR3 sequences listed, around 15% were seen once. The receptor was isolated from a man aged 50-60 years who received an inactivated influenza vaccine. The sequencing here drew on PBMCs from blood, taken approximately 15 days before vaccination. The chain links TRBV20-1 to TRBJ2-6, with 8 bases aligning to TRBD1. The CDR3 loop is CSAPRNTGGITGANVLTF. The CDR3 DNA is TGCAGTGCCCCTCGGAACACAGGGGGAATTACTGGGGCCAACGTCCTGACTTTC.